The next 13 T cell receptor beta chains were all read from a single sample in a study of T cell responses to AZD1222 COVID-19 vaccine. Using immunoSEQ multiplex PCR, the repertoire was profiled, and TCRdb retains in-frame clones only, with some absent. This sample has 150,000 or so clones, with roughly nine tenths found just once. The source material was peripheral blood, sampled on day 0 of MenACWY control vaccination. Source of these receptors: an adult in good health.

CDR3 DNA: TGCGCCAGCAGCTTGGAACAGGGCCTAAGGACCGGGGAGCTGTTTTTT. Residues: CASSLEQGLRTGELFF. The genes are TRBV5-1 and TRBJ2-2; TRBD1 is a possible D gene (6 bases). The germline gives CDR1 SGHRS, CDR2 YFSETQ. This CDR3 has 16 amino acids. V was pared by 0 bases and J by 5 bases, with 14 bases between.

The V gene is TRBV5-1, the J gene TRBJ2-2; D possibly corresponds to TRBD1 (6 bases). CDR1 SGHRS and CDR2 YFSETQ come from the germline V gene. With 1 base removed from V and 2 bases from J, the gap between germline ends came to 15 bases. The CDR3 has 17 residues. Here the CDR3 reads CASSLISPGANTGELFF. CDR3 sequence (DNA): TGCGCCAGCAGCTTGATATCGCCAGGGGCAAACACCGGGGAGCTGTTTTTT.

Here the CDR3 reads CASSSRRQGVPGELFF. The CDR3 nucleotides are TGTGCCAGCAGCTCCCGGCGTCAGGGAGTACCCGGGGAGCTGTTTTTT. The chain couples TRBV11-2 to TRBJ2-2, with D tentatively TRBD1 or TRBD2 (5 bases each). From germline, CDR1 is SGHAT and CDR2 FQNNGV. V lost 4 bases to trimming and J lost 6 bases, with 18 bases between them. The CDR3 is 16 residues long.

The chain couples TRBV19 to TRBJ1-6; D might be TRBD1 (5 bases). The CDR3 contains 17 residues. In germline, CDR1 is LNHDA, CDR2 SQIVND (reference sequence). V was pared by 0 bases and J by 6 bases, with 15 bases between. CDR3 nucleotide sequence: TGTGCCAGTAGTATAGAAAACCAGCCGGGGGTTAATTCACCCCTCCACTTT. It is translated as CASSIENQPGVNSPLHF.

This chain uses TRBV18 with TRBJ1-4, with TRBD1 as a possible D gene (6 bases). The CDR3 sequence is 13 residues long. In germline, CDR1 is KGHSH, CDR2 LQKENI. V lost 5 bases and J lost 8, with 12 bases in between. CDR3 sequence: CASSSRGLEKLFF. Here the CDR3 DNA reads TGTGCCAGCTCATCCAGGGGTCTGGAAAAACTGTTTTTT.

The chain carries TRBV9 and TRBJ2-1; 8 positions agree with TRBD2. CDR3 size: 15 residues. Per germline, CDR1 SGDLS and CDR2 YYNGEE. Trimming at V came to 0 bases and at J to 8 bases, leaving 7 bases not matched to a gene. The CDR3 DNA reads TGTGCCAGCAGCGTAGGGGCGGGAGGCCCGGATGAGCAGTTCTTC. Translation: CASSVGAGGPDEQFF. Using reference TRBV9 and TRBJ2-1 for the parts outside the CDR3, the full variable domain is DSGVTQTPKHLITATGQRVTLRCSPRSGDLSVYWYQQSLDQGLQFLIQYYNGEERAKGNILERFSAQQFPDLHSELNLSSLELGDSALYFCASSVGAGGPDEQFFGPGTRLTVL.

The sample holds one count of this clone. The CDR3, as DNA: TGTGCCAGCAGCCGGGAAGGGAGGAACACTGAAGCTTTCTTT. This translates into CASSREGRNTEAFF. The chain joins TRBV5-4 to TRBJ1-1; D uncertain. Trimming removed 4 bases at V and 1 base at J, with 11 bases between. The CDR3 loop spans 14 amino acids. Germline lookup yields CDR1 SGHNT and CDR2 YYREEE (reference sequence).

The chain uses TRBV19 and TRBJ1-2, with D perhaps TRBD1 (5 bases). In germline, CDR1 is LNHDA, CDR2 SQIVND (reference sequence). The CDR3 is 14 residues long. Trimming took 5 bases from V and 5 from J, leaving 15 bases between them. CDR3 in amino acids: CASSLSGGDYGYTF. The CDR3 DNA is TGTGCCAGTAGTCTCTCCGGGGGAGATTATGGCTACACCTTC.

The gene calls are TRBV12-3 or TRBV12-4 and TRBJ1-5, with a possible D match to TRBD1 (6 bases). This CDR3 has 13 amino acids. V was trimmed by 5 bases and J by 3 bases, leaving 8 bases between them. DNA for the CDR3: TGTGCCAGCAGTGGACAGTTCAATCAGCCCCAGCATTTT. It is translated as CASSGQFNQPQHF.

The chain has TRBV6-5 and TRBJ2-1, with 11 positions matching TRBD2. Germline trimming cut 1 base from V and 8 bases from J; bases unmatched to any gene: 4. CDR3 size: 15 residues. Germline V lookup: CDR1 MNHEY, CDR2 SVGAGI. CDR3 bases: TGTGCCAGCAGTTACTTTCTAGCGGGAGGTCATGAGCAGTTCTTC. This codes for CASSYFLAGGHEQFF.

The chain has TRBV7-2 and TRBJ2-1, with D possibly TRBD2 on 6 matching bases. Germline CDR1 is SGHTA and CDR2 is FQGNSA. The CDR3 covers 18 residues. V dropped 5 bases and J dropped 5 bases, with 25 bases sitting between them. CDR3 bases: TGTGCCAGCAGCCCACCTCCGCGGGGAGTCGGCGGGGACAATGAGCAGTTCTTC. It translates to CASSPPPRGVGGDNEQFF.

The chain combines TRBV12-5 with TRBJ1-6; D remains unclear. The CDR3 spans 16 residues. Trimming pared 5 bases from V and 1 base from J, leaving 12 bases between. CDR1 and CDR2 from the germline V gene are LGHNT and FRNRAP. The CDR3 is CASGPRDGSYNSPLHF. CDR3 coding DNA: TGTGCTAGTGGTCCCAGAGACGGGTCCTATAATTCACCCCTCCACTTT.

The gene calls are TRBV7-2 and TRBJ1-2; unclear D gene. The germline gives CDR1 SGHTA, CDR2 FQGNSA. V was shortened by 1 base and J by 1 base, with 7 bases between the two germline ends. The CDR3 has 14 residues. CDR3 DNA: TGTGCCAGCAGCTTAGATACGATTAACTATGGCTACACCTTC. It codes for CASSLDTINYGYTF.